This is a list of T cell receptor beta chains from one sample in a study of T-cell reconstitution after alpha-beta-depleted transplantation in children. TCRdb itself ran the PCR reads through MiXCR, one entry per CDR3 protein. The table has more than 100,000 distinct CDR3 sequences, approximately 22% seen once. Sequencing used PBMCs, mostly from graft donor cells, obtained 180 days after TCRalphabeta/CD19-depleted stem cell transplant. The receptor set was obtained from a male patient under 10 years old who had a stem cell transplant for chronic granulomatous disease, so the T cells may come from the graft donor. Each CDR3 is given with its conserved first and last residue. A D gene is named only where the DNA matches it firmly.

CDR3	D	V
CASSLDLARPDTQYF	NA	TRBV5-1
CASSLDLPPLHF	NA	TRBV7-2
CSARDGITDTQYF	NA	TRBV20-1
CASSLLAGPWEQYF	TRBD2	TRBV28
CASRSTSGRGYEQYF	TRBD2	TRBV12-3/TRBV12-4
CASRIGSGVANEQFF	NA	TRBV28
CASSLSRRQTPYNEQFF	NA	TRBV7-2
CASSLARPIEGGYTF	NA	TRBV12-3/TRBV12-4
CASSLILGGTGDEKLFF	TRBD1	TRBV12-3/TRBV12-4
CASSRSGGNTGELFF	TRBD2	TRBV7-2
CASSYGDYNEQFF	NA	TRBV6-5
CASSLEGLAGGQRFF	TRBD2	TRBV7-2
CAISPEGGWNEQFF	NA	TRBV10-3
CASSQALFGEQFF	NA	TRBV4-1
CASSLGTNEKLFF	NA	TRBV5-1
CASSSDGGGTDTQYF	TRBD2	TRBV7-2
CASRRDSPTGELFF	TRBD1	TRBV6-5
CASSGTPDTHTQYF	NA	TRBV9
CASSLDGQVVHTEAFF	TRBD1	TRBV12-3/TRBV12-4
CASSGQGDTGELFF	TRBD1	TRBV6-4
CSVEPGYTF	NA	TRBV29-1
CASSIPNTGELFF	NA	TRBV19
CSASRAPTGTAEAFF	NA	TRBV20-1
CASSPGSLAGANVLTF	NA	TRBV28
CSASHLAKNIQYF	NA	TRBV20-1
CASSSPGGTQYF	NA	TRBV12-3/TRBV12-4
CASRFGTSGTNTDTQYF	TRBD2	TRBV10-2
CASTHEQIVYEQYF	NA	TRBV6-1
CASSSSGGFDEQYF	TRBD2	TRBV5-1
CASSFKEGHSYEQYF	NA	TRBV12-3/TRBV12-4
CSAETGSYEQYF	NA	TRBV20-1
CASSFKPGVPMGNNEQFF	NA	TRBV11-2
CASSQKGGPNEKLFF	TRBD1	TRBV5-6
CSARDPILSPNTGELFF	NA	TRBV20-1
CASSQVGHMATFYEQYF	NA	TRBV7-2
CASSPDSYDRDAFF	TRBD1	TRBV28
CASSLLPLPTGDEQYF	TRBD1	TRBV27
CSAPQQGAGNTIYF	NA	TRBV20-1
CASSLDANTGELFF	NA	TRBV12-3/TRBV12-4
CASSAGTGVYEQYF	TRBD1	TRBV12-3/TRBV12-4
CSAGPPENTGELFF	NA	TRBV7-8